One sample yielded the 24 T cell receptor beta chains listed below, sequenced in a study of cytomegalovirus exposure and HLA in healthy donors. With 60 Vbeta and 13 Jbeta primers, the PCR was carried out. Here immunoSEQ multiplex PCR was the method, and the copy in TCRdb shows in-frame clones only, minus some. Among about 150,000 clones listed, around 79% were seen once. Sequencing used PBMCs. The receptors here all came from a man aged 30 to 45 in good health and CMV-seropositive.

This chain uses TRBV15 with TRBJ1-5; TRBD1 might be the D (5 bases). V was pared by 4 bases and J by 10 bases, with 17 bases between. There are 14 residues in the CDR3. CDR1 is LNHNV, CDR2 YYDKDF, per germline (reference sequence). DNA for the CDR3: TGTGCCACCAGCACAGGCCCGGGGGTGCTACCCCAGCATTTT. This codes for CATSTGPGVLPQHF.

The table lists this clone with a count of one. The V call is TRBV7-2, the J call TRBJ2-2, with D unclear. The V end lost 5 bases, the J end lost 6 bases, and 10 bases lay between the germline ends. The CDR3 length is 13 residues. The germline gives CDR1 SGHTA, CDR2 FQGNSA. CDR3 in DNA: TGTGCCAGCAGCCCCGCCCCGGCCGGGGAGCTGTTTTTT. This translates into CASSPAPAGELFF.

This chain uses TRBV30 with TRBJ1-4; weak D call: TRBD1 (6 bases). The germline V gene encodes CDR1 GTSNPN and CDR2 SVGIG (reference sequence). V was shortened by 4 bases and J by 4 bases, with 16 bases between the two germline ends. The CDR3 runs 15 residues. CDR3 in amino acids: CAWTRRGGSNEKLFF. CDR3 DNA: TGTGCCTGGACCCGGAGGGGGGGTAGTAATGAAAAACTGTTTTTT. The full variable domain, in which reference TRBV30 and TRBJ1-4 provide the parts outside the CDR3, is SQTIHQWPATLVQPVGSPLSLECTVEGTSNPNLYWYRQAAGRGLQLLFYSVGIGQISSEVPQNLSASRPQDRQFILSSKKLLLSDSGFYLCAWTRRGGSNEKLFFGSGTQLSVL.

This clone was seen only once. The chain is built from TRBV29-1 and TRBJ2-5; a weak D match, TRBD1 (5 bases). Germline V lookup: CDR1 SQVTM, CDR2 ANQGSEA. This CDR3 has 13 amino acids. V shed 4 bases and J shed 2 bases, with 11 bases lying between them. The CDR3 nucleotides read TGCAGCGTTGCACAAGGGGCTCAAGAGACCCAGTACTTC. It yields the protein CSVAQGAQETQYF.

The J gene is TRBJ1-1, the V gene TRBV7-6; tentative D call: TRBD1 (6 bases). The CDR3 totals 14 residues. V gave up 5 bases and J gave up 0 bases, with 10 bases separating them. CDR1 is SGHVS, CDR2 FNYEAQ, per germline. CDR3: CASSPGQMNTEAFF. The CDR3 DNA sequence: TGTGCCAGCAGCCCTGGACAGATGAACACTGAAGCTTTCTTT. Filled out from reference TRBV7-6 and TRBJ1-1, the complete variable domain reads GAGVSQSPRYKVTKRGQDVALRCDPISGHVSLYWYRQALGQGPEFLTYFNYEAQQDKSGLPNDRFSAERPEGSISTLTIQRTEQRDSAMYRCASSPGQMNTEAFFGQGTRLTVV.

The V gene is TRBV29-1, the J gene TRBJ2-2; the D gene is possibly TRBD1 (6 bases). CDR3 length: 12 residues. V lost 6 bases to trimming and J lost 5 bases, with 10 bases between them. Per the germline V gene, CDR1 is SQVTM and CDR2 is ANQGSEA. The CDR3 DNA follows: TGCAGCGTCCTCCAGGGGACCGGGGAGCTGTTTTTT. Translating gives CSVLQGTGELFF.

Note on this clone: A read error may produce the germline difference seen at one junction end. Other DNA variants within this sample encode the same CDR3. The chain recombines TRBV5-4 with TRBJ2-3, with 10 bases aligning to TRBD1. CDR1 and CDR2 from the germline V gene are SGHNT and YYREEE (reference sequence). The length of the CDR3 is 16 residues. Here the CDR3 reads CASSSGTGASTDTQYF. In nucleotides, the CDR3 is TGTGCCAGTAGCTCTGGGACAGGGGCTAGCACAGATACGCAGTATTTT.

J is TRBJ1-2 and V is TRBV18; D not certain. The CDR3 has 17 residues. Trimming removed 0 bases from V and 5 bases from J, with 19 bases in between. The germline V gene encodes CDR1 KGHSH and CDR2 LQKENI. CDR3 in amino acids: CASSPPSSRSGIYGYTF. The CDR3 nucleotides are TGTGCCAGCTCACCACCATCATCTCGCTCGGGAATTTATGGCTACACCTTC.

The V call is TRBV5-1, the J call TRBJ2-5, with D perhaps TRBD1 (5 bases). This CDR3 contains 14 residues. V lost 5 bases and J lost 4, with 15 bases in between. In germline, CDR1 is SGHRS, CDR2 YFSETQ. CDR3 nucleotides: TGCGCCAGCAGGGTGCAGGGTAGTTCAGAGACCCAGTACTTC. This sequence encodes CASRVQGSSETQYF.

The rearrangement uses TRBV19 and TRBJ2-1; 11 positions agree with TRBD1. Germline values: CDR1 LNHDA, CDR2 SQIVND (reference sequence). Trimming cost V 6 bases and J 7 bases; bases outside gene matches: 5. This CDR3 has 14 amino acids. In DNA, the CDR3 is TGTGCCAGTAGACCGGGACAGGGGGGGAATGAGCAGTTCTTC. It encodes CASRPGQGGNEQFF.

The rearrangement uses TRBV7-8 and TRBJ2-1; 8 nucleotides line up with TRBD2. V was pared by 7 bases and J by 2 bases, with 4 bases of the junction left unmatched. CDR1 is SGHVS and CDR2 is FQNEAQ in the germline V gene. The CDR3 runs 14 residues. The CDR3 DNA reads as TGTGCCAGCACCGCAGCGGGGGCCTACAATGAGCAGTTCTTC. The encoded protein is CASTAAGAYNEQFF.

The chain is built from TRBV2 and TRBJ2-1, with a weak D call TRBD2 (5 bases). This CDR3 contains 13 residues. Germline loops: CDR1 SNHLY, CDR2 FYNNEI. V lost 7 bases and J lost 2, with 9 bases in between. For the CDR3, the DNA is TGTGCCAGCAAGAGGGTGGCCTACAATGAGCAGTTCTTC. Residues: CASKRVAYNEQFF.

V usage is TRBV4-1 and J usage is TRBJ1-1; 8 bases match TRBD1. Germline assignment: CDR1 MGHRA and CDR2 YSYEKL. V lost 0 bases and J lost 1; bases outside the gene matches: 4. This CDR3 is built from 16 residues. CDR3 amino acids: CASSQDRDRGNTEAFF. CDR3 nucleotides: TGCGCCAGCAGCCAAGACCGAGACAGGGGGAACACTGAAGCTTTCTTT.

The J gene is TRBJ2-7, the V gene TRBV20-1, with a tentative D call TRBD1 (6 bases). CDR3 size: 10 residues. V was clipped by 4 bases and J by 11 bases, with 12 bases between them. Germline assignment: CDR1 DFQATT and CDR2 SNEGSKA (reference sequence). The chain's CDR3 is CSATNRVEYF. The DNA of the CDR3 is TGCAGTGCTACTAACAGGGTGGAGTACTTC.

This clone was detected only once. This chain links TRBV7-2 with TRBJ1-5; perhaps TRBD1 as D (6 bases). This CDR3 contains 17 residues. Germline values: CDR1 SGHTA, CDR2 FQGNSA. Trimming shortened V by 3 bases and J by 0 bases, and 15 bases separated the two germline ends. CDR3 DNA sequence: TGTGCCAGCAGCTTGTGGGGGGGCAGGGGTAGCAATCAGCCCCAGCATTTT. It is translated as CASSLWGGRGSNQPQHF.

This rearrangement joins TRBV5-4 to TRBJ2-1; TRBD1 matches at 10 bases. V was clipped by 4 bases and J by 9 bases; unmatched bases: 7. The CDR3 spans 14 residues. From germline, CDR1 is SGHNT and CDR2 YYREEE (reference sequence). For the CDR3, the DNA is TGTGCCAGCAGCGTTGGGACAGGGGAATTTGAGCAGTTCTTC. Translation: CASSVGTGEFEQFF. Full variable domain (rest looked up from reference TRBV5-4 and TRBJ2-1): ETGVTQSPTHLIKTRGQQVTLRCSSQSGHNTVSWYQQALGQGPQFIFQYYREEENGRGNFPPRFSGLQFPNYSSELNVNALELDDSALYLCASSVGTGEFEQFFGPGTRLTVL.

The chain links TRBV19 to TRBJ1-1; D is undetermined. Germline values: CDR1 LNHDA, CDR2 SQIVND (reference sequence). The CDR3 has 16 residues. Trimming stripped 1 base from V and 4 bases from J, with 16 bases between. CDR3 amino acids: CASSIGGGSSGTEAFF. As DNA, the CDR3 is TGTGCCAGTAGTATAGGTGGAGGGAGCTCAGGCACTGAAGCTTTCTTT.

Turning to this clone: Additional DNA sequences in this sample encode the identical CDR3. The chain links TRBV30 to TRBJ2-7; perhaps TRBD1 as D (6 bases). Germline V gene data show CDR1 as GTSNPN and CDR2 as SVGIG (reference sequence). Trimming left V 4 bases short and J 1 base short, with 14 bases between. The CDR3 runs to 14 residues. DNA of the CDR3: TGTGCCTGGACGCCTCGCAGGGGTTCCTACGAGCAGTACTTC. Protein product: CAWTPRRGSYEQYF. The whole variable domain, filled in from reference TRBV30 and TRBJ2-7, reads SQTIHQWPATLVQPVGSPLSLECTVEGTSNPNLYWYRQAAGRGLQLLFYSVGIGQISSEVPQNLSASRPQDRQFILSSKKLLLSDSGFYLCAWTPRRGSYEQYFGPGTRLTVT.

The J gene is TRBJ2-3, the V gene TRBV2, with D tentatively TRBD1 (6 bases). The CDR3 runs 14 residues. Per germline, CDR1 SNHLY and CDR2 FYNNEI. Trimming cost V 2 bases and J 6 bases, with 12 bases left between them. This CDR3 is CASSELGARDTQYF. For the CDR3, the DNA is TGTGCCAGCAGTGAACTGGGGGCGCGGGATACGCAGTATTTT. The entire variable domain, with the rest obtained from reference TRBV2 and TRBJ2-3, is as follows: EPEVTQTPSHQVTQMGQEVILRCVPISNHLYFYWYRQILGQKVEFLVSFYNNEISEKSEIFDDQFSVERPDGSNFTLKIRSTKLEDSAMYFCASSELGARDTQYFGPGTRLTVL.

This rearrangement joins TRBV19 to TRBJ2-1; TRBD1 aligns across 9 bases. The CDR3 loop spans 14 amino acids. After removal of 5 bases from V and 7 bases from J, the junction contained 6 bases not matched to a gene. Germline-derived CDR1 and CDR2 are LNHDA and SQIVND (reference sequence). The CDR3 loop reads CASSSGQGMNEQFF. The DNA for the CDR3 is TGTGCCAGTAGTTCCGGACAGGGGATGAATGAGCAGTTCTTC. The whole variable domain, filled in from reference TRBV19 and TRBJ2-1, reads DGGITQSPKYLFRKEGQNVTLSCEQNLNHDAMYWYRQDPGQGLRLIYYSQIVNDFQKGDIAEGYSVSREKKESFPLTVTSAQKNPTAFYLCASSSGQGMNEQFFGPGTRLTVL.

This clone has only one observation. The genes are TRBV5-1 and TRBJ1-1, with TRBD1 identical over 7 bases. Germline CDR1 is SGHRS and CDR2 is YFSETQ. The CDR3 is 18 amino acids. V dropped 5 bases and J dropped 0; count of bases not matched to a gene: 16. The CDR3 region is CASRKLRTGYPMNTEAFF. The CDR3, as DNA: TGCGCCAGCAGGAAGCTTAGGACAGGTTACCCCATGAACACTGAAGCTTTCTTT.

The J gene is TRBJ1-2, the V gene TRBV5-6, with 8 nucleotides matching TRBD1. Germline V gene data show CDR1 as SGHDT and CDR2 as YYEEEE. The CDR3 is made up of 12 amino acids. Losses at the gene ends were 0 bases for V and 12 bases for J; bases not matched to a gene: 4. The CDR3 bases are TGTGCCAGCAGCTTGGGGACAGGGATTAACACCTTC. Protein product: CASSLGTGINTF.

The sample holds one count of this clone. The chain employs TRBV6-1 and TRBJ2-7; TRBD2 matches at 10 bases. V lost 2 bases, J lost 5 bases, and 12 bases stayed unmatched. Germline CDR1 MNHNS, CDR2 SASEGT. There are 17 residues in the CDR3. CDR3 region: CASSEQGRLAGVHEQYF. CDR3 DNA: TGTGCCAGCAGTGAACAGGGGCGACTAGCGGGCGTCCACGAGCAGTACTTC.

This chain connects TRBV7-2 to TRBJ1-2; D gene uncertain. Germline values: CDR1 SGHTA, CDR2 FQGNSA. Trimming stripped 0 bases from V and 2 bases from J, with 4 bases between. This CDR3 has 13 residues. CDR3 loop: CASSLARNYGYTF. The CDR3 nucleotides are TGTGCCAGCAGCTTAGCACGGAACTATGGCTACACCTTC. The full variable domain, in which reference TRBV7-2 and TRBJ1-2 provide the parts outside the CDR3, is GAGVSQSPSNKVTEKGKDVELRCDPISGHTALYWYRQSLGQGLEFLIYFQGNSAPDKSGLPSDRFSAERTGGSVSTLTIQRTQQEDSAVYLCASSLARNYGYTFGSGTRLTVV.